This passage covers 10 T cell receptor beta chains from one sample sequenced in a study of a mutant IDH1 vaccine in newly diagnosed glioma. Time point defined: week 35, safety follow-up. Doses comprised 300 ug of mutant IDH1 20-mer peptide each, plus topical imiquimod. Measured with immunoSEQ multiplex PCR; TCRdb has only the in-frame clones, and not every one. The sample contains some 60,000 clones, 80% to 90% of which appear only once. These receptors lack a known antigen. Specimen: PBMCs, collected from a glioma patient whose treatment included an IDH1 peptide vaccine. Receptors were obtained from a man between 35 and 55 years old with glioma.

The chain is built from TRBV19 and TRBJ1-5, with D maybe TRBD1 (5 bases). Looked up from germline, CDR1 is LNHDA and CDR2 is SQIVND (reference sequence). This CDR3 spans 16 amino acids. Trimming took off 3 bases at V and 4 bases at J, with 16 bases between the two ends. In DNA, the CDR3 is TGTGCCAGTAGTATGACCAGGGTTGGGAGGAATCAGCCCCAGCATTTT. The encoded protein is CASSMTRVGRNQPQHF.

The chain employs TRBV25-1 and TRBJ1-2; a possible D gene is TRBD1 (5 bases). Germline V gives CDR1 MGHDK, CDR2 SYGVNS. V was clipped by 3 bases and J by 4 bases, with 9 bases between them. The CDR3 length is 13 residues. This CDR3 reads CASSEQGPYGYTF. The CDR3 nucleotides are TGTGCCAGCAGTGAGCAGGGTCCCTATGGCTACACCTTC.

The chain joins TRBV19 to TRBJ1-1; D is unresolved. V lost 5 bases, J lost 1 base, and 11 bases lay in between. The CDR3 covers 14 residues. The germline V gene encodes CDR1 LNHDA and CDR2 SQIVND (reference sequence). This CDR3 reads CASSPPAGNTEAFF. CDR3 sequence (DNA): TGTGCCAGTAGTCCCCCAGCAGGGAACACTGAAGCTTTCTTT.

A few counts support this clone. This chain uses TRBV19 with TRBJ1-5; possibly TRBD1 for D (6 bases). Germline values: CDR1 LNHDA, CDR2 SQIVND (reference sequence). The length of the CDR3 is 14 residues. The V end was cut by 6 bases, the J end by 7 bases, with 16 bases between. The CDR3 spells CASRDLTGIQPQHF. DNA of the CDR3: TGTGCCAGTAGGGACCTCACAGGGATCCAGCCCCAGCATTTT.

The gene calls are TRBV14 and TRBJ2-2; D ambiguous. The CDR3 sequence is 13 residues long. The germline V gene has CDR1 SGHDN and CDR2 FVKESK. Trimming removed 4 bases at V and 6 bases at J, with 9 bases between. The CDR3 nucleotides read TGTGCCAGCAGCCTATCACCACCCGGGGAGCTGTTTTTT. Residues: CASSLSPPGELFF.

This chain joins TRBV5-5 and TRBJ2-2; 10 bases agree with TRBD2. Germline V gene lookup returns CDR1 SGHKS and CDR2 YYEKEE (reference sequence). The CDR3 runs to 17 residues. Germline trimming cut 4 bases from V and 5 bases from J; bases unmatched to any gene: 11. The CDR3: CASSRGASGRGTGELFF. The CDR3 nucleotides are TGTGCCAGCAGCCGGGGGGCTAGCGGGAGAGGGACCGGGGAGCTGTTTTTT.

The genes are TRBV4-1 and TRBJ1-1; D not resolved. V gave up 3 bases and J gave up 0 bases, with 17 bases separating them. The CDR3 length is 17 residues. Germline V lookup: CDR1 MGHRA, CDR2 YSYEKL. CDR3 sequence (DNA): TGCGCCAGCAGCCATCAGTTTAGGATTGGACTGAACACTGAAGCTTTCTTT. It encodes CASSHQFRIGLNTEAFF.

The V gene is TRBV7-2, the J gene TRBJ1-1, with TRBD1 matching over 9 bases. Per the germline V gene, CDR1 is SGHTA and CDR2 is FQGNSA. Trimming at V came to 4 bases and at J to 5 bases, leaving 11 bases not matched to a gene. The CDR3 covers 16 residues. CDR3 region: CASSSLAGQGQTEAFF. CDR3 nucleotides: TGTGCCAGCAGCTCCCTAGCGGGACAGGGACAAACTGAAGCTTTCTTT.

CDR3 protein: CASSDQTQYF. The CDR3 DNA follows: TGTGCCAGCAGTGACCAGACCCAGTACTTC. The chain links TRBV2 to TRBJ2-5, with unresolved D. Germline-derived CDR1 and CDR2 are SNHLY and FYNNEI. V gave up 3 bases and J gave up 6 bases, with 2 bases separating them. This CDR3 comprises 10 residues.

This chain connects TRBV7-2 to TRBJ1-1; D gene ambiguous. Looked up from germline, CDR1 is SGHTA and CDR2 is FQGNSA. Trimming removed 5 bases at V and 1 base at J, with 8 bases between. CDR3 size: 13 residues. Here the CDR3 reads CASSQAANTEAFF. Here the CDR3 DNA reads TGTGCCAGCAGCCAGGCCGCGAACACTGAAGCTTTCTTT.